This T cell receptor (beta chain) stems from a study of cytotoxic CD8 clonotypes in ibrutinib-treated CLL. Study findings and constraints: Sustained-remission patients were sampled at one set of times and progressing patients at different ones.

In germline, CDR1 is SEHNR, CDR2 FQNEAQ (reference sequence). The CDR3 contains 14 residues. Trimming took 0 bases from V and 1 from J, leaving 4 bases between them. Sequencing sought depths of 1 in 200,000 to 1 in 1 million T cells. Sequencing was performed with immunoSEQ multiplex PCR; in TCRdb, only in-frame clones are kept and a portion is missing. The sample contains roughly 170,000 clones, under 85% of which appear only once. Comments on this clone: Its target is not known.

The starting material was PBMCs, obtained after 24 months of ibrutinib treatment. This receptor was identified in a human donor with chronic lymphocytic leukemia. The J gene is TRBJ1-3, the V gene TRBV7-9; D gene ambiguous. The CDR3 DNA follows: TGTGCCAGCAGCTTAGCGTTTTCTGGAAACACCATATATTTT. Protein sequence: CASSLAFSGNTIYF.